This entry concerns a single T cell receptor (beta chain). This clonotype was seen at least ten times. Its specific antigen is unknown. No base quality values were provided; no much bigger clone lies one nucleotide off. This record belongs to a study of regulatory T cells in long-lasting Graves disease (dated by TCRdb to the early 2020s). With respect to the entire study: To count as having persistent Graves' disease, a patient had to have received antithyroid drug treatment for over 5 years with TSH receptor autoantibodies remaining persistently positive. A total of around 35 samples were covered by TCR sequencing, comprising around 13 persistent and around 20 newly diagnosed Graves' disease patients. The study was conducted in China and was registered as a clinical trial. Antithyroid drugs had been taken for ten to twelve years on average by persistent Graves' disease patients in the clinical cohort. Persistent Graves' disease patients were compared with newly diagnosed Graves' disease patients by peripheral blood TCR sequencing and RNA sequencing.

Interpreted using the paper, the time point label stands for: persistent/refractory GD, antithyroid drugs over 5 years with positive TRAb. For both TCR sequencing and RNA sequencing, RNA was extracted from PBMCs in TRIzol. The diagnosis of Graves' disease followed American Thyroid Association guidelines. The patients came from an endocrinology department in Xi'an, China. From each patient, approximately 10 milliliters of peripheral blood was collected into an EDTA anticoagulant tube. PBMCs were isolated by Ficoll Paque Plus density gradient separation without further T cell sorting. An Agilent 2100 Bioanalyzer and agarose gel were used to assess RNA quality, and a NanoDrop 2000 was used to measure RNA concentration. The CDR3 sequence holds 15 residues, the cysteine and phenylalanine included. This entry keeps only the CDR3 DNA: 45 bases, framed from base 1. Trimming takes 2 bases off V and 2 bases off J; junction bases not matched to a gene: 4. Per the germline V gene, SGHTA is the CDR1 and FQGTGA is the CDR2.

The library was prepared using multiplex PCR. The sequencer was an Illumina HiSeq 4000. CDR3 regions were amplified by Arm-PCR with iRepertoire HTBI primers to construct TCR beta libraries. Gel purification was performed on PCR products prior to sequencing. For the original study's pipeline: Across samples, 60 to 70 TRBV and 12 to 15 TRBJ segments were identified and used for gene usage analysis of CDR3 amino acid clonotypes. COPE and FqMerger were used to merge the filtered high-quality paired reads into contigs. BLAST was used to align contigs to IMGT TRBV, TRBD and TRBJ reference genes, with CDR3 defined following IMGT. Highly expanded clones were defined as clonotypes with a frequency above 0.1%. Shannon entropy served as the measure of repertoire diversity, while the Gini coefficient captured V-J evenness. A clonotype was considered public if more than one individual shared it. TCRdb ran its own pipeline on the public reads, namely fastp trimming at Q25 and MiXCR clone calling, and kept in-frame beta chains. Records with the same CDR3 protein are collapsed into one entry carrying the most frequent genes and DNA. Here the V and J calls rest on TCRdb's processing, not on the authors' analysis. Within this sample are 400,000 to 600,000 distinct CDR3 sequences, with about 22% of them counted one time only. Roughly 7% of the sample is held by the ten biggest clonotypes.

General study outcomes and caveats: Sequencing and analysis were restricted to the TCR beta chain. Persistent disease showed preferential use of TRBV28, TRBJ1-2 and TRBJ2-5, whereas newly diagnosed disease favored TRBV20-1 and TRBJ2-1. As a limitation, the authors acknowledged that the small sample size may reduce accuracy. Persistent patients shared more public clonotypes among themselves (2,741) than newly diagnosed patients did (more than 950). Persistent Graves' disease patients showed lower TCR Shannon entropy and fewer highly expanded clones than newly diagnosed patients, suggesting clonal expansion. Peripheral blood alone was examined, since thyroid tissue, which constituted the primary lesion, could not be accessed.

The material sequenced was peripheral blood mononuclear cells (PBMCs), taken when the disease was refractory, from a patient treated with antithyroid drugs. The V gene is TRBV7-3 and the J gene is TRBJ2-5, and 8 bases in between align with TRBD1. This TCR came from a female donor with Graves disease. The DNA reads TGTGCCAGCAGCTTAGCCGGGACAGGACAAGAGACCCAGTACTTC. Protein translation: CASSLAGTGQETQYF.